Listed here are 7 T cell receptor beta chains from one sample, sequenced in a study of cytomegalovirus exposure and HLA in healthy donors (dated by TCRdb to 2015 to 2018). The receptor library was made with the immunoSEQ multiplex PCR assay. For the multiplex PCR, a mixture combining 60 forward primers for TCR Vbeta segments and 13 reverse primers for TCR Jbeta segments was used. TCRdb holds this immuneACCESS table with in-frame rearrangements only. Some clones are missing; in checked studies, unresolved V genes explain under half, and the rest has no known cause. The sample data list fewer than 250,000 clones, and 75% to 80% of these were observed just once. About 1.7% of the sample goes to the ten largest clones. Specimen: PBMCs. These receptors originate from a male donor in good health and CMV-seronegative.

The V and J genes are TRBV7-8 and TRBJ2-1; TRBD2 matches at 10 bases. The CDR3 totals 15 residues. V lost 5 bases to trimming and J lost 8 bases; unmatched junction nucleotides: 9. The germline CDR1 and CDR2 sequences are SGHVS and FQNEAQ. CDR3 in amino acids: CASSRRPSGSDEQFF. In DNA form, the CDR3 reads TGTGCCAGCAGCCGAAGGCCTAGCGGGAGCGATGAGCAGTTCTTC.

There are a few counts of this clone. The chain recombines TRBV4-1 with TRBJ2-5; 10 positions agree with TRBD2. V gave up 1 base and J gave up 4 bases; unmatched junction bases: 0. Per the germline V gene, CDR1 is MGHRA and CDR2 is YSYEKL. The CDR3 covers 14 residues. In nucleotides, the CDR3 is TGCGCCAGCAGCCAAGTAGCGGGAGGAGAGACCCAGTACTTC. Its protein is CASSQVAGGETQYF.

V and J are TRBV18 and TRBJ1-1, with 7 bases that match TRBD1. J gave up 13 bases and V 2 bases, and 16 bases lay outside the gene matches. The germline V gene has CDR1 KGHSH and CDR2 LQKENI. The length of the CDR3 is 15 residues. CDR3 sequence: CASSPKTGMNAAVFF. Written as DNA, the CDR3 is TGTGCCAGCTCACCAAAGACAGGGATGAATGCAGCGGTTTTCTTT.

The sample holds a few counts of this clone. This chain uses TRBV27 with TRBJ2-7, with D perhaps matching TRBD1 (6 bases). Deletions cut 5 bases from V and 2 bases from J, with 7 bases between. The CDR3 sequence is 12 residues long. Germline V gives CDR1 MNHEY, CDR2 SMNVEV (reference sequence). CDR3 sequence: CASSTGPYEQYF. CDR3 nucleotide sequence: TGTGCCAGCAGTACAGGGCCCTACGAGCAGTACTTC.

The chain has TRBV11-3 and TRBJ2-2; the D gene is possibly TRBD2 (5 bases). Germline loops: CDR1 SGHNT, CDR2 YENEEA. V lost 6 bases, J lost 1 base, and 12 bases lay in between. CDR3 length: 15 residues. The CDR3 is CASSLTGLNTGELFF. For the CDR3, the DNA is TGTGCCAGCAGTTTAACGGGGTTGAACACCGGGGAGCTGTTTTTT.

A few counts support this clone. The chain combines TRBV7-2 with TRBJ1-2, with a tentative D call TRBD1 (6 bases). Germline V CDR1 and CDR2: SGHTA, FQGNSA. V was trimmed by 5 bases and J by 8 bases, leaving 18 bases between them. CDR3 length equals 14 residues. The CDR3 DNA is TGTGCCAGCAGCATCGGACAGCCCCCTTCGGGCTACACCTTC. This sequence encodes CASSIGQPPSGYTF.

A single count supports this clone. The gene calls are TRBV13 and TRBJ2-3, with 7 bases identical to TRBD2. This CDR3 region has 13 residues. Trimming at V came to 1 base and at J to 8 bases, leaving 3 bases not matched to a gene. Germline CDR1 PRHDT, CDR2 FYEKMQ (reference sequence). The CDR3 here is CASSLAGGSTQYF. CDR3 DNA sequence: TGTGCCAGCAGCTTAGCGGGAGGCAGTACGCAGTATTTT.